Below, 23 T cell receptor beta chains from the same sample are listed, as sequenced in a study of blood T cell repertoires in COVID-19. TCRdb's copy holds only in-frame clones and misses some; the assay was immunoSEQ multiplex PCR. Here the sample spans about 130,000 clones, about 88% being singletons. The sequencing input was peripheral blood. Receptor source: a woman over 75 with acute or convalescent COVID-19.

The rearrangement links TRBV27 to TRBJ2-4; tentative D call: TRBD1 (6 bases). From germline, CDR1 is MNHEY and CDR2 SMNVEV (reference sequence). V was shortened by 3 bases and J by 6 bases, with 15 bases between the two germline ends. CDR3 length: 15 amino acids. CDR3 bases: TGTGCCAGCAGTTTGAGCTCAGGGGCCCCAAACATTCAGTACTTC. It is translated as CASSLSSGAPNIQYF.

The CDR3 nucleotides read TGTGCCAGCAGCGCCGGACTAGCGGGAGTGGAGACCCAGTACTTC. It specifies CASSAGLAGVETQYF. This chain connects TRBV7-9 to TRBJ2-5, with 13 bases that match TRBD2. J lost 5 bases, V lost 5 bases, and 5 bases had no gene match. The V gene's germline CDR1 is SEHNR and CDR2 FQNEAQ (reference sequence). The CDR3 consists of 15 residues.

The gene calls are TRBV14 and TRBJ2-5; 9 nucleotides agree with TRBD2. This CDR3 has 15 amino acids. V was pared by 1 base and J by 4 bases, with 4 bases of the junction left unmatched. Germline V gene data show CDR1 as SGHDN and CDR2 as FVKESK. In DNA, the CDR3 is TGTGCCAGCAGCCAAGTTTTAGCGGGAGTAGAGACCCAGTACTTC. It translates to CASSQVLAGVETQYF. Supplemented by reference TRBV14 and TRBJ2-5, the full variable domain reads EAGVTQFPSHSVIEKGQTVTLRCDPISGHDNLYWYRRVMGKEIKFLLHFVKESKQDESGMPNNRFLAERTGGTYSTLKVQPAELEDSGVYFCASSQVLAGVETQYFGPGTRLLVL.

The gene calls are TRBV28 and TRBJ1-2; TRBD1 matches at 7 bases. This CDR3 region has 12 residues. Unmatched junction bases numbered 6, after V lost 7 bases and J lost 7 bases. CDR1 is MDHEN and CDR2 is SYDVKM in the germline V gene. The CDR3 DNA sequence: TGTGCCAGCACAGTAGGGGGCTTTGGCTACACCTTC. Residues: CASTVGGFGYTF.

CDR3 DNA sequence: TGCGCCAGCAGCTTGGGAGCACGAAGCTCCTACGAGCAGTACTTC. It codes for CASSLGARSSYEQYF. This chain links TRBV5-1 with TRBJ2-7, with D unclear. CDR3 length: 15 residues. CDR1 SGHRS and CDR2 YFSETQ come from the germline V gene. V dropped 0 bases and J dropped 0 bases, with 10 bases sitting between them.

This clone was recorded once. The chain couples TRBV11-2 to TRBJ2-1; TRBD2 agrees at 9 bases. The CDR3 totals 13 residues. With 4 bases clipped from V and 15 bases from J, the junction kept 10 bases outside the gene matches. Germline assignment: CDR1 SGHAT and CDR2 FQNNGV. In nucleotides, the CDR3 is TGTGCCAGCAGCTCCGAGGTTAGCGGGAGTTGGTTCTTC. This gives the protein CASSSEVSGSWFF.

This clone was picked up a small number of times. The chain is built from TRBV5-1 and TRBJ2-5, with 14 nucleotides matching TRBD2. The CDR3 contains 17 residues. The germline V gene has CDR1 SGHRS and CDR2 YFSETQ. V shed 0 bases, J shed 5 bases, and the junction held 6 bases outside the gene matches. The CDR3 loop is CASSLGGLAGARETQYF. The CDR3 DNA reads as TGCGCCAGCAGCTTGGGGGGACTAGCGGGGGCCCGGGAGACCCAGTACTTC.

The J gene is TRBJ1-2, the V gene TRBV9, with 7 bases aligning to TRBD1. The length of the CDR3 is 20 residues. Germline V gene lookup returns CDR1 SGDLS and CDR2 YYNGEE. V lost 0 bases, J lost 2 bases, and 19 bases stayed unmatched. This CDR3 is CASSVEVVSAGGRKNYGYTF. The CDR3 bases are TGTGCCAGCAGCGTAGAAGTCGTGTCGGCAGGGGGACGGAAAAACTATGGCTACACCTTC.

This sequence joins TRBV18 and TRBJ1-2, with a possible D match to TRBD1 (6 bases). The V and J ends lost 2 bases and 5 bases respectively, with 9 bases between them. The CDR3 consists of 13 residues. The germline gives CDR1 KGHSH, CDR2 LQKENI. CDR3 DNA sequence: TGTGCCAGCTCACCAATGAGGGGGTATGGCTACACCTTC. It translates to CASSPMRGYGYTF.

The chain recombines TRBV20-1 with TRBJ1-2; TRBD1 matches 10 bases. Germline CDR1 DFQATT, CDR2 SNEGSKA (reference sequence). The CDR3 totals 15 residues. Trimming took 3 bases from V and 4 from J; bases not matched to a gene: 8. Here the CDR3 reads CSASRGTGATYGYTF. CDR3 sequence (DNA): TGCAGTGCTAGTCGCGGGACAGGGGCGACCTATGGCTACACCTTC.

The CDR3 DNA reads TGTGCCAGCAGCTTAGGGGGGACAGGGGCTTCCTATGGCTACACCTTC. Protein sequence: CASSLGGTGASYGYTF. The chain joins TRBV7-2 to TRBJ1-2, with TRBD1 matching over 10 bases. The CDR3 runs 16 residues. The V gene end was trimmed by 1 base and the J gene end by 4 bases; junction bases not matched to a gene: 6. Germline V lookup: CDR1 SGHTA, CDR2 FQGNSA.

This chain's CDR3 is CASSQDYNTGELFF. DNA for the CDR3: TGCGCCAGCAGCCAAGATTATAACACCGGGGAGCTGTTTTTT. V is TRBV4-3 and J is TRBJ2-2; D not resolved. The CDR3 runs 14 residues. The V gene lost 0 bases and the J gene lost 2 bases, with 4 bases spanning the gap. Germline CDR1 and CDR2: LGHNA and YSLEER.

This sequence joins TRBV4-1 and TRBJ1-4; 8 positions match TRBD1. In germline, CDR1 is MGHRA, CDR2 YSYEKL. Trimming at V came to 3 bases and at J to 0 bases, leaving 12 bases not matched to a gene. CDR3 size: 19 residues. CDR3 sequence: CASSHRTRTGGSTNEKLFF. Written as DNA, the CDR3 is TGCGCCAGCAGCCATCGAACTCGTACAGGGGGATCAACTAATGAAAAACTGTTTTTT.

This chain links TRBV28 with TRBJ2-7; a weak D match, TRBD2 (5 bases). The CDR3 has 14 residues. Germline CDR1 is MDHEN and CDR2 is SYDVKM. V was clipped by 3 bases and J by 5 bases, with 14 bases between them. Written as DNA, the CDR3 is TGTGCCAGCAGTTTTCAGGAGGCGATCCACGAGCAGTACTTC. It encodes CASSFQEAIHEQYF.

This chain uses TRBV15 with TRBJ1-2, with D uncertain. CDR3 length equals 14 residues. Looked up from germline, CDR1 is LNHNV and CDR2 is YYDKDF (reference sequence). V was trimmed by 1 base and J by 8 bases, leaving 14 bases between them. CDR3 sequence reads: CATSRGGGLRGYTF. DNA for the CDR3: TGTGCCACCAGCAGAGGTGGCGGCCTAAGGGGCTACACCTTC.

The chain combines TRBV4-3 with TRBJ1-6; 7 nucleotides agree with TRBD1. CDR3 length equals 17 residues. CDR1 and CDR2 (germline): LGHNA, YSLEER. J gave up 10 bases and V 0 bases, and 12 bases lay outside the gene matches. The CDR3 loop reads CASSQDQQGGGKSPLHF. CDR3 coding DNA: TGCGCCAGCAGCCAAGATCAACAAGGAGGGGGCAAATCACCCCTCCACTTT.

This clone was found a few times. The J gene is TRBJ2-3, the V gene TRBV7-3; no firm D call. The CDR3 totals 13 residues. Germline CDR1 reads SGHTA; CDR2 reads FQGTGA. V lost 0 bases and J lost 4, with 5 bases in between. The CDR3 DNA follows: TGTGCCAGCAGCTTAACTGGCCCAGATACGCAGTATTTT. It codes for CASSLTGPDTQYF.

This chain uses TRBV27 with TRBJ1-3, with D unclear. This CDR3 has 13 amino acids. Germline values: CDR1 MNHEY, CDR2 SMNVEV (reference sequence). The V end was cut by 5 bases, the J end by 8 bases, with 13 bases between. The CDR3, as DNA: TGTGCCAGCAGTCTGGCTCGTGGTTACACCATATATTTT. This codes for CASSLARGYTIYF.

This chain joins TRBV19 and TRBJ1-5; a weak D match, TRBD1 (5 bases). Trimming stripped 4 bases from V and 4 bases from J, with 20 bases between. CDR3 length: 17 amino acids. Germline V gene sequence: CDR1 LNHDA, CDR2 SQIVND (reference sequence). CDR3 bases: TGTGCCAGTAGTACGGGGGGGACCCTCACACGAAATCAGCCCCAGCATTTT. Translated, it gives CASSTGGTLTRNQPQHF.

The CDR3 here is CASRNYQRGAKWEATEAFF. The DNA of the CDR3 is TGTGCCAGCAGAAACTATCAGCGGGGGGCTAAATGGGAGGCCACTGAAGCTTTCTTT. The chain has TRBV28 and TRBJ1-1, with D possibly TRBD1 on 6 matching bases. This CDR3 is built from 19 residues. Trimming left V 6 bases short and J 4 bases short, with 30 bases between. The germline CDR1 and CDR2 sequences are MDHEN and SYDVKM.

The V and J genes are TRBV7-2 and TRBJ1-5, with D possibly being TRBD1 (5 bases). The CDR3 runs to 11 residues. Trimming took 8 bases from V and 5 from J, leaving 7 bases between them. Germline-derived CDR1 and CDR2 are SGHTA and FQGNSA. The CDR3 region is CASGGDQPQHF. In DNA, the CDR3 is TGTGCCAGCGGGGGGGATCAGCCCCAGCATTTT.

The V and J genes are TRBV5-1 and TRBJ2-6; TRBD1 is a possible D gene (6 bases). Trimming took off 4 bases at V and 0 bases at J, with 14 bases between the two ends. CDR3 length equals 17 residues. CDR1 SGHRS and CDR2 YFSETQ come from the germline V gene. CDR3 DNA: TGCGCCAGCAGCCGCCCGACAGGTTTCTCTGGGGCCAACGTCCTGACTTTC. Protein sequence: CASSRPTGFSGANVLTF.

The chain joins TRBV9 to TRBJ2-1, with D possibly TRBD2 on 6 matching bases. CDR3 length: 15 residues. CDR1 and CDR2 (germline): SGDLS, YYNGEE. The V and J ends lost 2 bases and 6 bases respectively, with 15 bases between them. For the CDR3, the DNA is TGTGCCAGCAGCGTCGCTAGCGTTTCCCTCAATGAGCAGTTCTTC. Translated, it gives CASSVASVSLNEQFF.